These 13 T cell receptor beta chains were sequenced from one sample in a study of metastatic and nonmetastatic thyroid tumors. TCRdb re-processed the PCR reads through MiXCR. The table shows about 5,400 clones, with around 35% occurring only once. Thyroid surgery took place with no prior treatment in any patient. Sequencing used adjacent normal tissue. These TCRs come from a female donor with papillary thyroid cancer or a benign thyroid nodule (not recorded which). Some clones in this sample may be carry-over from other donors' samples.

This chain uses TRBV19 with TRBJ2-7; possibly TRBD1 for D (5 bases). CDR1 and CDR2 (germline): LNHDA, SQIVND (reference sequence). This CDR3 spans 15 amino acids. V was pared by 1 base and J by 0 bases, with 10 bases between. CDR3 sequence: CASSIGPGHSYEQYF. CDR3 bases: TGTGCCAGTAGTATAGGCCCAGGGCACTCCTACGAGCAGTACTTC.

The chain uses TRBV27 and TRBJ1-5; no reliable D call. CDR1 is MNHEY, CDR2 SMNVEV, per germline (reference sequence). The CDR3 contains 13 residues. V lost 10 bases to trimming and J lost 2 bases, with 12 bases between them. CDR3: CATRGFGNQPQHF. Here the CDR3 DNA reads TGTGCCACCAGAGGGTTCGGCAATCAGCCCCAGCATTTT.

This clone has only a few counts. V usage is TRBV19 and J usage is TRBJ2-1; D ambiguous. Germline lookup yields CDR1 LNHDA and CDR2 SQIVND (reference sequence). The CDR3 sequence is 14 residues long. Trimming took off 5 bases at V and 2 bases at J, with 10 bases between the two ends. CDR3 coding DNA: TGTGCCAGTAGTCCCGCATTCACCTACAATGAGCAGTTCTTC. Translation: CASSPAFTYNEQFF. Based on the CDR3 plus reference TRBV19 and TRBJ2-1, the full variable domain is DGGITQSPKYLFRKEGQNVTLSCEQNLNHDAMYWYRQDPGQGLRLIYYSQIVNDFQKGDIAEGYSVSREKKESFPLTVTSAQKNPTAFYLCASSPAFTYNEQFFGPGTRLTVL.

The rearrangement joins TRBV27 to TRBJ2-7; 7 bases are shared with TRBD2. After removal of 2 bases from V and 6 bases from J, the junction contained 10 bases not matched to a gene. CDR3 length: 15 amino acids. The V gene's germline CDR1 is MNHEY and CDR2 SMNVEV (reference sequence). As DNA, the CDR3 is TGTGCCAGCAGTTTACGCAGGGAGGGTGGGTTCGAGCAGTACTTC. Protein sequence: CASSLRREGGFEQYF.

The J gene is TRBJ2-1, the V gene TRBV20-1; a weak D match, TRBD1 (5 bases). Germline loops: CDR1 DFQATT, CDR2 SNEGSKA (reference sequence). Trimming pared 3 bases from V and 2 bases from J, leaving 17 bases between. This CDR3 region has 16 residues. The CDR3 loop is CSARLGAGSTYNEQFF. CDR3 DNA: TGCAGTGCTAGGCTTGGGGCAGGGTCAACCTACAATGAGCAGTTCTTC.

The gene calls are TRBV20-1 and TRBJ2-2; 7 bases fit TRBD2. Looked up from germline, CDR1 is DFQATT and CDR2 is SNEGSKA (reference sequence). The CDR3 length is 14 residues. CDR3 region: CSASGGWNTGELFF. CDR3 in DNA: TGCAGCGCCTCGGGGGGATGGAACACCGGGGAGCTGTTTTTT.

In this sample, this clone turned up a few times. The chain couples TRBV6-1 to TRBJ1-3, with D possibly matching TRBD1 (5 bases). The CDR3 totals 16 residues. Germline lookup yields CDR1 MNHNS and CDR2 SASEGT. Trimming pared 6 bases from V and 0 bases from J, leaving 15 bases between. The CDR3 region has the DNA TGTGCCAGCAGGGGGGGGACGGATACCTCTGGAAACACCATATATTTT. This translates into CASRGGTDTSGNTIYF.

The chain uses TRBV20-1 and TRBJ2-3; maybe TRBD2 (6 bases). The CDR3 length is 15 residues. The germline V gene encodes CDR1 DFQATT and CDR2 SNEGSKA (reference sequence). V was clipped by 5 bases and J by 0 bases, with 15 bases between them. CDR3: CSAPGGRSSTDTQYF. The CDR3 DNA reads TGCAGTGCTCCCGGGGGTCGGTCTAGCACAGATACGCAGTATTTT.

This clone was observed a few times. The CDR3 is CSAPLAGGTYEQYF. The DNA for the CDR3 is TGCAGTGCTCCACTAGCGGGGGGAACCTACGAGCAGTACTTC. The chain links TRBV20-1 to TRBJ2-7; 12 bases fit TRBD2. The J segment lost 2 bases and the V segment lost 5 bases, leaving 4 bases of the junction unmatched. CDR1 and CDR2 (germline): DFQATT, SNEGSKA (reference sequence). The CDR3 consists of 14 residues.

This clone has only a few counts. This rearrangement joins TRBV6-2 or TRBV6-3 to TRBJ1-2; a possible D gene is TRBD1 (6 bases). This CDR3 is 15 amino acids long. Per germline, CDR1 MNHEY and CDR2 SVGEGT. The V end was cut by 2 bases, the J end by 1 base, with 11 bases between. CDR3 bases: TGTGCCAGCAGTTACGTGGGGGCGCGTAACTATGGCTACACCTTC. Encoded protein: CASSYVGARNYGYTF.

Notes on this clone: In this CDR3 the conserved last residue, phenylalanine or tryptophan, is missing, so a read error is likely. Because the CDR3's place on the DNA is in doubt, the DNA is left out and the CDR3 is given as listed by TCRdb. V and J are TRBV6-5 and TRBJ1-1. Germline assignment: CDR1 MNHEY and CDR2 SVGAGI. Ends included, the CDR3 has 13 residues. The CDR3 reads CASSNYRNTEGFV.

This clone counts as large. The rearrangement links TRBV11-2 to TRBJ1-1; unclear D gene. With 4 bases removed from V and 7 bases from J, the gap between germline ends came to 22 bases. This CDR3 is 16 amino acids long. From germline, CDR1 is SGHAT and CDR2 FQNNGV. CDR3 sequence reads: CASSSATSESPYEAFF. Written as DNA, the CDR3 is TGTGCCAGCAGCTCCGCAACCTCTGAGAGTCCCTATGAAGCTTTCTTT.

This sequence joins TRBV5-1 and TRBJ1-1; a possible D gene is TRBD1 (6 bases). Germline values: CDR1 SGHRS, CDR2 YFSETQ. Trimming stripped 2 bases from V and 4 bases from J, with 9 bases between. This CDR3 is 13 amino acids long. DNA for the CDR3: TGCGCCAGCAGCTTTAGGGGGGGCACTGAAGCTTTCTTT. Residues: CASSFRGGTEAFF.